The subject of this entry is one TCR beta chain. Its antigen is currently unknown. This entry belongs to a study of a mutant IDH1 vaccine in newly diagnosed glioma. Study information: Patients received vaccination from 4-6 weeks after radiotherapy alone, or with temozolomide cycles. Before enrollment, patients got radiotherapy alone, temozolomide alone, or mostly the combination. Study-wide points: Of the patients, 80% to 95% had vaccine-induced immune responses.

Time point indicated: week 47, end of study. Vaccination used 300 ug of mutant IDH1 20-mer peptide per dose, with topical imiquimod. The study gave patients eight vaccinations in weeks 1, 3, 5, 7, 11, 15, 19, 23. Between the trimmed V and J ends, which lost 2 bases and 2 bases, there was a span of 10 bases. This CDR3 comprises 15 residues. CDR1 is SNHLY and CDR2 is FYNNEI in the germline V gene. TCRdb keeps only in-frame clones here, not all; method: immunoSEQ multiplex PCR. The sample has fewer than 35,000 clones; approximately 83% are singletons. The TCR comes from a man aged 25-45 years with glioma. J is TRBJ1-5 and V is TRBV2; maybe TRBD1 (5 bases). Sequencing used PBMCs, obtained from a glioma patient whose treatment included an IDH1 peptide vaccine. CDR3 sequence: CASSETTARNQPQHF. CDR3 DNA: TGTGCCAGCAGTGAAACGACAGCGCGCAATCAGCCCCAGCATTTT.